This T cell receptor beta chain derives from a study of blood T cell repertoires in COVID-19. With V trimmed by 3 bases and J by 5 bases, 9 bases remained unmatched. Germline V CDR1 and CDR2: LNHDA, SQIVND (reference sequence). The CDR3 totals 15 residues. This clone was picked up a small number of times. Data came from immunoSEQ multiplex PCR; TCRdb stores just in-frame clones and leaves some out. The profile covers about 73,000 clones, with roughly 84% appearing a single time and roughly 2.5% taken by the ten largest. Sequenced sample: peripheral blood. The TCR comes from an older man with active or convalescent COVID-19. The chain recombines TRBV19 with TRBJ2-7, with 8 bases identical to TRBD1. The DNA for the CDR3 is TGTGCCAGTAGTATGGGGACAGGTGCTGGGGACGAGCAGTACTTC. As protein: CASSMGTGAGDEQYF.